These T cell receptor beta chains were read from a single sample in a study of blood T cell repertoires in COVID-19. Profiled with immunoSEQ multiplex PCR; TCRdb holds only in-frame clones, not every one. The top ten hold about 2% of the sample, which has roughly 260,000 clones, approximately 86% seen once. Sequencing input: peripheral blood. The receptors shown here come from a woman aged 45-59 years who had recovered from COVID-19. The CDR3 runs from the conserved cysteine through the conserved F or W. D genes are given only for firm matches. Clone size appears in some rows only: once, few, many, or a class for an expanded clone.

>TRBD2|few|TRBJ2-1|TRBV6-4
CASSDSAGGYNEQFF
TGTGCCAGCAGTGACTCAGCGGGGGGGTACAATGAGCAGTTCTTC
>.|.|TRBJ1-1|TRBV27
CASSLRGMVTEAFF
TGTGCCAGCAGTTTAAGGGGTATGGTTACTGAAGCTTTCTTT
>TRBD1|.|TRBJ2-3|TRBV6-2/TRBV6-3
CASSARGQTLPTDTQYF
TGTGCCAGCAGTGCCAGGGGACAGACACTCCCCACAGATACGCAGTATTTT
>.|many|TRBJ1-5|TRBV10-3
CAISEVRGGSNQPQHF
TGTGCCATCAGTGAAGTACGGGGAGGATCCAATCAGCCCCAGCATTTT
>.|.|TRBJ1-2|TRBV5-1
CASSLPSGFDYGYTF
TGCGCCAGCAGCTTGCCATCAGGGTTTGACTATGGCTACACCTTC
>TRBD1|.|TRBJ2-7|TRBV28
CASSLTGQGSYEQYF
TGTGCCAGCAGTTTGACGGGACAGGGGTCCTACGAGCAGTACTTC
>TRBD1|.|TRBJ1-2|TRBV29-1
CSVWGGTGRRSYTF
TGCAGCGTCTGGGGGGGGACAGGGCGTCGAAGCTACACCTTC
>.|.|TRBJ2-1|TRBV9
CASSVVGERAPMFF
TGTGCCAGCAGCGTAGTGGGAGAAAGAGCCCCAATGTTCTTC
>TRBD2|.|TRBJ2-3|TRBV19
CASSMLGGVTDTQYF
TGTGCCAGTAGTATGTTGGGGGGGGTCACAGATACGCAGTATTTT
>TRBD1|.|TRBJ1-2|TRBV6-2/TRBV6-3
CASSKAGGTNYGYTF
TGTGCCAGCAGTAAAGCAGGGGGCACTAACTATGGCTACACCTTC
>TRBD2|.|TRBJ2-2|TRBV19
CASSRAGRVGELFF
TGTGCCAGTAGTAGGGCAGGGAGGGTCGGGGAGCTGTTTTTT
>.|.|TRBJ1-1|TRBV29-1
CSVGPKGEGVRAFF
TGCAGCGTTGGCCCAAAAGGGGAGGGGGTTAGAGCTTTCTTT
>.|.|TRBJ1-2|TRBV29-1
CSVLFDRPLYGYTF
TGCAGCGTTCTTTTTGACAGGCCCCTCTATGGCTACACCTTC
>.|.|TRBJ2-4|TRBV3-1/TRBV3-2
CASSHYLSQDIQYF
TGTGCCAGCAGCCACTACCTATCCCAGGACATTCAGTACTTC
>.|.|TRBJ1-1|TRBV7-9
CASSLGGESEAFF
TGTGCCAGCAGCTTAGGCGGGGAATCGGAAGCTTTCTTT
>.|.|TRBJ1-4|TRBV25-1
CASSGGGSDQLFF
TGTGCCAGCAGTGGCGGGGGGTCAGATCAACTGTTTTTT
>TRBD1|.|TRBJ1-2|TRBV19
CASSTDPGQALNF
TGTGCCAGTAGTACCGACCCGGGACAGGCTCTCAACTTC
>.|.|TRBJ2-7|TRBV12-5
CASGLVLSGVDEQYF
TGTGCTAGTGGTTTGGTACTATCGGGGGTCGACGAGCAGTACTTC
>TRBD2|.|TRBJ2-1|TRBV30
CAWSVETSRGSSYNEQFF
TGTGCCTGGAGTGTAGAGACTAGCCGTGGAAGCTCCTACAATGAGCAGTTCTTC
>.|.|TRBJ1-2|TRBV19
CASSSGQSISGFNYGYTF
TGTGCCAGTAGTAGCGGACAGTCTATTTCAGGGTTTAACTATGGCTACACCTTC
>TRBD1|.|TRBJ1-3|TRBV2
CARSDRVSSDGNTIYF
TGTGCCAGGTCGGACAGGGTCTCTTCAGATGGAAACACCATATATTTT
>TRBD2|.|TRBJ2-3|TRBV28
CALTRGGRAPDTQYF
TGTGCCCTGACTAGGGGCGGGAGGGCCCCAGATACGCAGTATTTT
>.|.|TRBJ1-3|TRBV18
CASSPAGALHSISGNTIYF
TGTGCCAGCTCCCCCGCCGGTGCCTTGCACTCAATCTCTGGAAACACCATATATTTT
>.|.|TRBJ1-2|TRBV29-1
CSVDLGDGYGYTF
TGCAGCGTTGATTTAGGGGATGGATATGGCTACACCTTC
>TRBD1|.|TRBJ1-1|TRBV25-1
CASSEQGARVTEAFF
TGTGCCAGCAGTGAACAGGGGGCGAGAGTGACTGAAGCTTTCTTT
>.|.|TRBJ1-1|TRBV19
CASSRRGMDEAFF
TGTGCCAGTAGTAGGAGAGGCATGGATGAAGCTTTCTTT
>TRBD2|.|TRBJ2-1|TRBV19
CASSMWALSGVYNEQFF
TGTGCCAGTAGTATGTGGGCCCTTAGCGGGGTCTATAATGAGCAGTTCTTC
>.|.|TRBJ1-2|TRBV30
CAWSLLLSRGGYTF
TGTGCCTGGAGTTTGTTACTGAGTCGCGGTGGCTACACCTTC
>TRBD2|.|TRBJ2-7|TRBV24-1
CATSPSGRANEQYF
TGTGCCACCAGTCCCAGCGGGAGGGCCAACGAGCAGTACTTC
>TRBD1|.|TRBJ1-6|TRBV13
CASSPGGQGGNSPLHF
TGTGCCAGCAGCCCCGGGGGACAGGGGGGGAATTCACCCCTCCACTTT
>.|.|TRBJ2-7|TRBV27
CASSTPPDSNSYEQYF
TGTGCCAGCAGTACACCCCCGGACTCAAACTCCTACGAGCAGTACTTC
>TRBD2|.|TRBJ2-7|TRBV7-9
CASSEGSAGLAGYEQYF
TGTGCCAGCAGCGAAGGTAGCGCGGGACTAGCGGGCTACGAGCAGTACTTC
>TRBD2|.|TRBJ2-1|TRBV29-1
CSVEVSGREQFF
TGCAGCGTTGAAGTAAGCGGGAGGGAGCAGTTCTTC
>TRBD1|.|TRBJ2-7|TRBV6-1
CASSEVPGQAYQQYF
TGTGCCAGCAGTGAAGTTCCGGGACAGGCCTACCAGCAGTACTTC
>TRBD2|.|TRBJ2-1|TRBV7-9
CASSYGLAGTFSYNEQFF
TGTGCCAGCAGTTATGGACTAGCGGGTACTTTCTCCTACAATGAGCAGTTCTTC
>TRBD1|.|TRBJ1-1|TRBV5-1
CASSVRPPGGVGTEAFF
TGCGCCAGCAGCGTGAGGCCCCCAGGGGGCGTTGGGACTGAAGCTTTCTTT
>.|.|TRBJ1-1|TRBV10-3
CAIKKDRNTEAFF
TGTGCCATCAAAAAGGACAGGAACACTGAAGCTTTCTTT
>TRBD1|.|TRBJ1-6|TRBV6-6
CASSQDRGPSPLHF
TGTGCCAGCAGTCAGGACAGGGGGCCTTCACCCCTCCACTTT
>.|medium-sized|TRBJ1-1|TRBV7-3
CASSLTIRGEAFF
TGTGCCAGCAGCTTAACGATCCGGGGTGAAGCTTTCTTT
>.|once|TRBJ2-1|TRBV7-9
CASSFGYNEQFF
TGTGCCAGCAGCTTCGGCTACAATGAGCAGTTCTTC
>TRBD1|.|TRBJ2-1|TRBV7-9
CASSQAGTGSYNEQFF
TGTGCCAGCAGCCAGGCCGGGACAGGGTCTTACAATGAGCAGTTCTTC
>TRBD1|.|TRBJ2-5|TRBV5-1
CASSLAPGGATQETQYF
TGCGCCAGCAGCTTGGCCCCAGGGGGCGCAACCCAAGAGACCCAGTACTTC
>.|.|TRBJ2-1|TRBV11-2
CASSLEGLRTDNEQFF
TGTGCCAGCAGCTTAGAAGGCCTACGGACAGACAATGAGCAGTTCTTC
>.|.|TRBJ1-1|TRBV5-1
CASSFAGVTEAFF
TGCGCCAGCAGCTTTGCCGGGGTGACTGAAGCTTTCTTT
>TRBD2|.|TRBJ2-1|TRBV27
CASSLARGESYNEQFF
TGTGCCAGCAGCTTAGCTCGGGGGGAGTCCTACAATGAGCAGTTCTTC
>.|.|TRBJ1-2|TRBV11-2
CASGKGVHYGYTF
TGTGCCAGCGGGAAAGGGGTGCACTATGGCTACACCTTC
>.|.|TRBJ1-2|TRBV20-1
CSAPFGEGYTF
TGCAGTGCTCCCTTTGGGGAGGGCTACACCTTC
>.|.|TRBJ1-1|TRBV21-1
CASSNPGQGMNTEAFF
TGTGCCAGCAGCAACCCGGGACAGGGAATGAACACTGAAGCTTTCTTT
>TRBD1|.|TRBJ1-2|TRBV15
CATSRDLTGGKGGGYTF
TGTGCCACCAGCAGAGATTTGACAGGGGGTAAAGGGGGAGGCTACACCTTC
>.|.|TRBJ1-5|TRBV24-1
CATSAGGYSNQPQHF
TGTGCCACCAGCGCCGGCGGTTATAGCAATCAGCCCCAGCATTTT